Listed below are T cell receptor beta chains from one sample, sequenced in a study of identical twins. MiXCR, applied by TCRdb to the 5' RACE reads, yields one record per CDR3 protein. The data contain hundreds of thousands of distinct CDR3 sequences, roughly 7.1% of them singletons. These data were also filed under a second study, of yellow fever vaccine responses in identical twins.

The material sequenced was PBMCs. The receptors come from a woman younger than 35 in good health. CDR3s include the opening cysteine and the closing phenylalanine or tryptophan.

TRBV12-3/TRBV12-4	CASSIQGFGGELFF
TRBV10-3	CAISEDRGETQYF
TRBV7-7	CASSLSERVEQFF
TRBV2	CASTRFLGQGEVNTEAFF
TRBV12-3/TRBV12-4	CASSSSGLNSPLHF
TRBV29-1	CSVGYSLDSPLHF
TRBV12-3/TRBV12-4	CASSFGGSEAFF
TRBV3-1	CASSHGEVGNQPQHF
TRBV2	CASSEVDLAKNIQYF
TRBV28	CASSFVGRGVLRGGNQPQHF
TRBV4-1	CASSQAGGGNQETQYF
TRBV6-1	CASSAREGMNTEAFF
TRBV7-2	CASSPLAVGVHEQFF
TRBV20-1	CSANYLVSGSGANVLTF
TRBV3-1	CASSSVGEQFF
TRBV9	CASSVVGGPNTGELFF
TRBV12-3/TRBV12-4	CASSSGQGMTSGDFYEQYF
TRBV11-3	CASSLLRLDLAKNIQYF
TRBV2	CASSEAGGETQYF
TRBV28	CASSLLAGINTGELFF
TRBV11-2	CASSPLSGNTIYF
TRBV5-1	CASSSGTHQETQYF
TRBV5-5	CASTLTGFLAGELFF
TRBV5-6	CASSLAVTGSGNTEAFF
TRBV14	CASSQGTGNEQYF
TRBV12-5	CASGLVHPSLAGADNEQFF
TRBV6-5	CASSYSRTGGATNEKLFF
TRBV7-9	CASSSPTSPKETQYF
TRBV10-3	CAISAKTVNSPLHF
TRBV12-3/TRBV12-4	CASSLRASRWEKLFF
TRBV11-2	CASSLGPGLSNQPQHF
TRBV29-1	CSARTASSYNEQFF
TRBV25-1	CASSDNEQYF
TRBV6-1	CASIPHLAVDTGELFF
TRBV5-1	CASSLASRIRTEAFF
TRBV4-2	CASSDLAGSTDTQYF
TRBV12-3/TRBV12-4	CASSRTGYNEQFF
TRBV12-3/TRBV12-4	CASSLGPVETQYF